This T cell receptor beta chain emerged from a study of blood T cell repertoires in COVID-19. CDR3 length: 14 residues. V lost 4 bases, J lost 9 bases, and 11 bases stayed unmatched. Germline CDR1 and CDR2: WSHSY and SAAADI. Assay: immunoSEQ multiplex PCR; the TCRdb copy retains only in-frame clones and omits some. The top ten hold about 1.5% of the sample, which has fewer than 300,000 clones, approximately 84% seen once. A Seattle source enrolled patients during active infection and followed them longitudinally. The chain employs TRBV10-2 and TRBJ2-7; 8 positions match TRBD1. The receptor comes from a human donor with COVID-19, enrolled during active disease. The donor label of this sample is uncertain. The sequenced sample consisted of peripheral blood. CDR3 sequence: CASSASAGGVGQYF. CDR3 coding DNA: TGCGCCAGCAGTGCATCGGCAGGGGGCGTCGGGCAGTACTTC.